This T cell receptor (beta chain) was captured in a study of blood T cell repertoires in COVID-19. Study summary: Samples taken during acute and convalescent COVID-19 were collected in the United States, Italy and Spain. From T cells, B-cell-depleted T cells, or PBMCs came the material, which was cDNA or gDNA.

The authors' processing: It was from reference gene primer amplification that nucleated cell counts were estimated. The assay was immunoSEQ multiplex PCR, and TCRdb's table has in-frame clones only and misses some. V and J calls and clone size are those listed in that table; D and trimming were worked out from the DNA. Of tens of thousands of clones listed, roughly 78% are singletons. There are 16 residues in the CDR3. Germline V gives CDR1 SGDLS, CDR2 YYNGEE. V dropped 0 bases and J dropped 4 bases, with 11 bases sitting between them. The sequence was collected from a man aged 50 to 60 with active or convalescent COVID-19. This chain links TRBV9 with TRBJ1-6; the D is unclear. The sequencing sample was made of peripheral blood. The CDR3 nucleotides read TGTGCCAGCAGCGTAGAAGATGACTGGTATAATTCACCCCTCCACTTT. Protein product: CASSVEDDWYNSPLHF.